The sequence of this T cell receptor beta chain was determined in a study of T cell responses to AZD1222 COVID-19 vaccine (dated by TCRdb to the early 2020s). With respect to the entire study: AZD1222 recipients given second doses at about 4 weeks or at about 12 weeks were pooled, since spike-specific TCR depth and breadth were not found to differ between the two schedules. TCR sequencing covered roughly 230 trial participants: some 210 given two doses of AZD1222 and 26 given two doses of MenACWY control vaccine. Trial participants were enrolled by age into subgroups of 18-55, 56-69 and 70-plus years, and 148, 28 and 57 TCR-sequenced participants, respectively, were included in these subgroups.

The CDR3 regions of human TCRbeta chains were subjected to immunosequencing. On the study's bioinformatics: Repertoire TCRs were matched against a reference library of SARS-CoV-2-specific TCRs generated with the MIRA antigen-specificity platform. Breadth was defined as the fraction of unique TCRs that were SARS-CoV-2-associated, and depth was defined as the fraction of total T cells that were SARS-CoV-2-associated. Each spike-specific TCR was assigned to its reactive spike region and to a CD4 or CD8 class using the MIRA data. Log10-transformed breadth and depth values were compared by one-way ANOVA with Sidak's multiple comparisons tests. TCRdb retrieved this table from immuneACCESS and kept in-frame rearrangements only. Not all clones are present; in checked studies, unresolved V genes account for under half, and no reason is known for the remainder. From that table come the V and J calls and clone size; the DNA was used to work out D and trimming. In this sample the table shows approximately 150,000 clones, about nine tenths of which occur a single time. The leading ten clones occupy roughly 2.5% of the sample.

In light of the paper, this sample's time point label describes: baseline before first vaccination. Vaccinee samples were obtained from the UK trials COV001 and COV002, which included a single-blind randomized controlled phase 2/3 trial of AZD1222 (ChAdOx1 nCoV-19) in healthy adults. Trial participant PBMC samples were collected at day 0 and day 28 after the second dose for TCRbeta chain sequencing. On this clone: Its target antigen remains unknown. The input lacks base qualities; no much larger clone sits a single base away.

What the authors observed across the whole study: The 56-69-year group was small, and its depth increase did not reach significance, likely because of low power. Epitopes outside the regions mutated in the B.1.351 and B.1.1.7 variants were reportedly recognized by nearly half of the unique spike-specific TCRs. CD4 TCRs associated with the vaccine covered the entire spike protein, and the dominant responses were in regions 160-218 and 743-854. Conclusions about previously exposed vaccinees are limited because only six or seven AZD1222 recipients were SARS-CoV-2 seropositive at baseline. After two AZD1222 doses, both the breadth and the depth of spike-specific TCRs were significantly higher than at day 0 and than in MenACWY recipients. Participants were mostly white British and included more females than males, and it was suggested by the authors that clonal diversity may have been underestimated. Because no samples from the day 14 peak response were available, repertoires could be characterized only after the peak T cell response.

CDR1 and CDR2 are read off the germline V gene as SGHRS and YFSETQ. CDR3 length: 13 amino acids, cysteine to phenylalanine. Of all the DNA, just the CDR3 is kept, 39 bases in frame from base 1. V loses 4 bases, J loses 6 bases, and the germline ends lie 13 bases apart. The receptor chain draws on TRBV5-1 and TRBJ1-2, and the D gene may be TRBD1, 5 bases matching. The TCR originated in an adult in good health. Material: peripheral blood, obtained on day 0 of AZD1222 vaccination. At the DNA level, the sequence is TGCGCCAGCAGCGGCAGCGGGGGAAATGGCTACACCTTC. Its product reads: CASSGSGGNGYTF.